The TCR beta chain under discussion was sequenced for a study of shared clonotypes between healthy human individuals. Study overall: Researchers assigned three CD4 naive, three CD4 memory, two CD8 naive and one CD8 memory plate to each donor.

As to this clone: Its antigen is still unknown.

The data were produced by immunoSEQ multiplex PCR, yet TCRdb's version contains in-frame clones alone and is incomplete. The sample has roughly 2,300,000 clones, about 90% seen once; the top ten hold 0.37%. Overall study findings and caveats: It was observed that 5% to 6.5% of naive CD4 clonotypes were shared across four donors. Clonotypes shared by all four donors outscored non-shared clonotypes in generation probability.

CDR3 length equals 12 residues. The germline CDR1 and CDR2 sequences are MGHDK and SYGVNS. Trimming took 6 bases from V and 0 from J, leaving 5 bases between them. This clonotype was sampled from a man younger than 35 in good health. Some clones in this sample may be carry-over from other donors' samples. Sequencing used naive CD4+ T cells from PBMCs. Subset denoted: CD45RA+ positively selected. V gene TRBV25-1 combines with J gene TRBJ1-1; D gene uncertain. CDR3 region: CASSFVNTEAFF. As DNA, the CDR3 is TGTGCCAGCAGCTTTGTGAACACTGAAGCTTTCTTT.